This T cell receptor (beta chain) was identified during a study of beta chain features in type 1 diabetes. Notes on the study in general: There were fewer insertions and more deletions at the VDJ junctions of type 1 diabetes patients. The study found moderately but significantly shorter TCRB CDR3s in all four CD4+ subsets of Type 1 diabetes patients.

There are 16 residues in the CDR3. CDR1 is SGHTA and CDR2 is FQGNSA in the germline V gene. With V trimmed by 5 bases and J by 2 bases, 7 bases remained unmatched. CD4+ naive, central memory, regulatory and stem cell-like memory cells were sorted via CD45RO/CCR7/CD25/CD127/CD95/CD27. Expressed TCRB transcripts got sequenced, as all isolated RNA was reverse transcribed. TCRdb's copy holds only in-frame clones and misses some; the assay was immunoSEQ multiplex PCR. Among 150,000 to 200,000 clones, 7.5% to 9.5% were seen once, and the ten largest hold approximately 0.54%. Turning to this clone: The antigen is undetermined.

Sequenced input: central memory CD4+ T cells from blood. This clonotype was sampled from a young woman with type 1 diabetes. The chain is built from TRBV7-2 and TRBJ1-5; 9 bases align to TRBD1. As DNA, the CDR3 is TGTGCCAGCAGCCTACAGGGGGCTATGGGCAATCAGCCCCAGCATTTT. Translation gives CASSLQGAMGNQPQHF.